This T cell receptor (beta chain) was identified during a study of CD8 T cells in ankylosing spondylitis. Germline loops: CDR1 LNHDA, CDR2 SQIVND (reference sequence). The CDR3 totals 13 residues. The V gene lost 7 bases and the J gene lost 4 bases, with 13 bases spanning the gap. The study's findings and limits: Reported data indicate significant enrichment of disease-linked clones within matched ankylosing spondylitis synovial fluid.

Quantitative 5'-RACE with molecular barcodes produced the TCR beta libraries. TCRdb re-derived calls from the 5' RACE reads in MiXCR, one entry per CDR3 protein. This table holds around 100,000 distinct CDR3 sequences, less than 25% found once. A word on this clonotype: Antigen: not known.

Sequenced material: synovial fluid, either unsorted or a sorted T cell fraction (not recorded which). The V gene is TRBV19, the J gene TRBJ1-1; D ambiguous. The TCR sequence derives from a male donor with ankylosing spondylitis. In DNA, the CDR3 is TGTGCCAGTAACCCCGGACGGACCACTGAAGCTTTCTTT. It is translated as CASNPGRTTEAFF.